This T cell receptor beta chain was sequenced in a study of blood T cell repertoires in COVID-19. Study details: Some COVID-19 samples were acute and others convalescent; all came from the United States, Italy and Spain. Nucleic acid was either cDNA or gDNA, and it came from T cells, B-cell-depleted T cells, or PBMCs.

In the original analysis: Amplification of reference gene primers provided the estimated nucleated cell counts. The protocol was immunoSEQ multiplex PCR, while the TCRdb copy is restricted to in-frame clones and leaves out a portion. The DNA was the basis for D and trimming; V, J and clone size are from that table. Here the sample spans around 270,000 clones, around four fifths being singletons. Germline CDR1 is MDHEN and CDR2 is SYDVKM. V dropped 7 bases and J dropped 2; count of bases not matched to a gene: 14. The length of the CDR3 is 18 residues. What was sequenced was peripheral blood. This receptor was obtained from a man aged 55 to 70 with acute or convalescent COVID-19. V gene TRBV28 combines with J gene TRBJ1-3, with 10 bases matching TRBD1. CDR3: CASTHGARTGGTGNTIYF. Written as DNA, the CDR3 is TGTGCCAGCACCCATGGGGCCAGGACAGGGGGAACTGGAAACACCATATATTTT.